This T cell receptor beta chain came from a study of identical twins. Study-level findings and limits: The study found that models underestimated out-of-frame TCR alpha sharing in monozygotic twins.

Every one of the donors was a healthy Caucasian. The CDR3 totals 16 residues. Germline lookup yields CDR1 SGHAT and CDR2 FQNNGV. V shed 0 bases and J 3 bases; nucleotides not matched to a gene: 3. About this clonotype itself: The target antigen is unknown.

Unique molecular identifiers were present on the cDNA, and a universal primer site came from template switching. TCRdb re-called the 5' RACE reads through MiXCR, storing one row per CDR3 protein. The repertoire has 1,800,000 or so distinct CDR3 sequences, roughly a third of them found once; the top ten carry about 0.27%. V usage is TRBV11-2 and J usage is TRBJ2-1; 9 bases agree with TRBD2. Source material: cord blood. The sequence was collected from a newborn girl in good health. Here the CDR3 reads CASSLDPTSGYNEQFF. The CDR3, as DNA: TGTGCCAGCAGCTTAGACCCGACTAGCGGCTACAATGAGCAGTTCTTC. The full variable domain, completed using reference TRBV11-2 and TRBJ2-1, is EAGVAQSPRYKIIEKRQSVAFWCNPISGHATLYWYQQILGQGPKLLIQFQNNGVVDDSQLPKDRFSAERLKGVDSTLKIQPAKLEDSAVYLCASSLDPTSGYNEQFFGPGTRLTVL.